The source of this TCR beta chain is a study of identical twins. TCRdb redid the calling of the 5' RACE reads with MiXCR, one entry per CDR3 protein. This table has over 600,000 distinct CDR3 sequences, 21% appearing once. Every one of the donors was a healthy Caucasian. V was clipped by 1 base and J by 4 bases; unmatched bases: 7. Germline values: CDR1 LGHNA, CDR2 YNFKEQ. CDR3 length: 16 amino acids. These same data were also listed under a study on T cells expressing NK-cell markers. Turning to that study: The sorts in several experiments were restricted to alpha-beta TCR T cells by an anti-gamma-delta TCR antibody. Whether expanded NKG2C-expressing T cell clones recognize HCMV is unknown.

Material: PBMCs. The rearrangement uses TRBV4-2 and TRBJ2-1; 7 bases agree with TRBD2. The sequence derives from a woman aged 18-29 years in good health. DNA of the CDR3: TGTGCCAGCAGCCAAGGTCAGGGTAGCGGGTACAATGAGCAGTTCTTC. Residues: CASSQGQGSGYNEQFF.